This T cell receptor beta chain was identified during a study of T cell responses to AZD1222 COVID-19 vaccine. Study-wide context: Second-dose intervals near 4 or 12 weeks were combined.

Generated by immunoSEQ multiplex PCR, the TCRdb table keeps only in-frame clones and is missing some. The table includes more than 80,000 clones, approximately 91% detected once. Broader study findings: Two doses of AZD1222 preceded a rise in Spike-specific TCR breadth and depth. Most donors were white British, females outnumbered males, and clonal diversity was possibly underestimated.

The CDR3 extends over 15 amino acids. Germline V CDR1 and CDR2: SEHNR, FQNEAQ (reference sequence). V shed 5 bases and J 0 bases; nucleotides not matched to a gene: 4. Worth noting for this clone: Its antigen remains unidentified.

This receptor was taken from an adult in good health. The V call is TRBV7-9, the J call TRBJ2-1; 7 nucleotides agree with TRBD2. The source was peripheral blood, collected on day 0 of AZD1222 vaccination. The CDR3 sequence: CASSAQRGSYNEQFF. CDR3 nucleotides: TGTGCCAGCAGCGCCCAGCGGGGCTCCTACAATGAGCAGTTCTTC.